This T cell receptor (beta chain) is from a study of vaccination effects on CD4 cells after COVID-19. This clone was seen a handful of times. Antigen specificity is unknown. In the ViraFEST assay, antigen-specific CD4+ clonotypes were identified by expansion after peptide-pool stimulation. Once cultured for approximately ten days, the cells underwent separation to obtain CD4+ T cells. People in the vaccine group had not been infected with SARS-CoV-2 before, and their nucleocapsid antibodies were negative. In germline, CDR1 is MGHRA, CDR2 YSYEKL. This CDR3 is built from 17 residues. The V and J ends lost 2 bases and 0 bases respectively, with 11 bases between them. Sequenced by immunoSEQ multiplex PCR; TCRdb stores in-frame clones only, minus some. The sample holds approximately 25,000 clones; roughly 70% are singletons and the top ten take around 20%.

The sequence derives from a human donor who received a COVID-19 vaccine. The V gene is TRBV4-1, the J gene TRBJ2-6; D remains ambiguous. The material was CD4+ T cells from PBMCs cultured with HCoV-NL63 spike peptides, obtained before COVID-19 vaccination. The CDR3 region is CASSQLLSPSGANVLTF. The CDR3 DNA follows: TGCGCCAGCAGCCAACTCCTGAGCCCCTCTGGGGCCAACGTCCTGACTTTC.